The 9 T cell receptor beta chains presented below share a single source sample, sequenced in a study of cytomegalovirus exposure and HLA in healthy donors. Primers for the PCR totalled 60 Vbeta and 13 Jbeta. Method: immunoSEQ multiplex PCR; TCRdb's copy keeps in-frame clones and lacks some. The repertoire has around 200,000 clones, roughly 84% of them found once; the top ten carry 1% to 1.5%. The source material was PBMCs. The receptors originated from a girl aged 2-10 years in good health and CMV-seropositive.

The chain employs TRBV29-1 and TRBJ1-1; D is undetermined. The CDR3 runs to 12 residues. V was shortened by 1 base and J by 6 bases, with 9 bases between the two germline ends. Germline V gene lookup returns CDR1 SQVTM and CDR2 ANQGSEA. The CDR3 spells CSVEGGGPEAFF. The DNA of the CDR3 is TGCAGCGTTGAAGGCGGAGGGCCTGAAGCTTTCTTT.

The CDR3 DNA sequence: TGTGCCAGCAGCGTCCGTGCCTACAATGAGCAGTTCTTC. Its protein is CASSVRAYNEQFF. The V and J genes are TRBV9 and TRBJ2-1; D is unclear. The CDR3 covers 13 residues. Germline CDR1 and CDR2: SGDLS and YYNGEE. The V and J ends lost 2 bases and 2 bases respectively, with 5 bases between them. Together with reference TRBV9 and TRBJ2-1, the CDR3 gives the full variable domain: DSGVTQTPKHLITATGQRVTLRCSPRSGDLSVYWYQQSLDQGLQFLIQYYNGEERAKGNILERFSAQQFPDLHSELNLSSLELGDSALYFCASSVRAYNEQFFGPGTRLTVL.

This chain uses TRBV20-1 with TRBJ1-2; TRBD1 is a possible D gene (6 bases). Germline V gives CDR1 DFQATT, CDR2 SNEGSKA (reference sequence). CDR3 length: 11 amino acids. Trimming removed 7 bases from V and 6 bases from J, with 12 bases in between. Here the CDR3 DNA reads TGCAGTGTGACAGGCAGCAATGGCTACACCTTC. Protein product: CSVTGSNGYTF.

CDR3 residues: CASTGGGSTPGAFF. The CDR3 bases are TGTGCCAGCACAGGGGGTGGGTCTACTCCAGGAGCTTTCTTT. The rearrangement links TRBV6-1 to TRBJ1-1; 7 bases are a match to TRBD1. Germline trimming cut 7 bases from V and 10 bases from J; bases unmatched to any gene: 15. Germline assignment: CDR1 MNHNS and CDR2 SASEGT. This CDR3 region has 14 residues.

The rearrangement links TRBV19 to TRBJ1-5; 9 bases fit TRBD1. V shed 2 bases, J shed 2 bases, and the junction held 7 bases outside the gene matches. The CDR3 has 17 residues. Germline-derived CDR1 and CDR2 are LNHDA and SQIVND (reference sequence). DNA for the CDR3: TGTGCCAGTAGTATATCGGGACAGGGTTTTGGCAATCAGCCCCAGCATTTT. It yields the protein CASSISGQGFGNQPQHF. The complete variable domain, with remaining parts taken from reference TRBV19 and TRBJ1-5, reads DGGITQSPKYLFRKEGQNVTLSCEQNLNHDAMYWYRQDPGQGLRLIYYSQIVNDFQKGDIAEGYSVSREKKESFPLTVTSAQKNPTAFYLCASSISGQGFGNQPQHFGDGTRLSIL.

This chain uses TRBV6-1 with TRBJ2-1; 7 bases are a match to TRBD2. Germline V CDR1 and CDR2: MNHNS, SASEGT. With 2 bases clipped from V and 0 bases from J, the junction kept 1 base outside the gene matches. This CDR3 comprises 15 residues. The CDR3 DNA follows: TGTGCCAGCAGTGAAAGGACTAGCTCCTACAATGAGCAGTTCTTC. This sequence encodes CASSERTSSYNEQFF.

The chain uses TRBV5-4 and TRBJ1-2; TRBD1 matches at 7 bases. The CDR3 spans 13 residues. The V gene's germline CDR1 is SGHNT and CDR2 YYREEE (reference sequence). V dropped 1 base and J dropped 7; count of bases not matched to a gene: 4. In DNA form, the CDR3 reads TGTGCCAGCAGCTTGCGACAGGGCGCTGGCTACACCTTC. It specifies CASSLRQGAGYTF.

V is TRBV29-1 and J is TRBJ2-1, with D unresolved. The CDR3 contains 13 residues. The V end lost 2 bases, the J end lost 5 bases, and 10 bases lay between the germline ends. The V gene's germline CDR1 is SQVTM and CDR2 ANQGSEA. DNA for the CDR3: TGCAGCGTTGAATACACGCCCAACAATGAGCAGTTCTTC. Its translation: CSVEYTPNNEQFF.

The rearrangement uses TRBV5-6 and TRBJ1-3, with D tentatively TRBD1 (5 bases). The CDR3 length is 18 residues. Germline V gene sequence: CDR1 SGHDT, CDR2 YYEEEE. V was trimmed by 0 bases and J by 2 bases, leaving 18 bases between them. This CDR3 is CASSLAYQGYRPGNTIYF. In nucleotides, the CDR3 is TGTGCCAGCAGCTTGGCCTACCAGGGTTATCGTCCTGGAAACACCATATATTTT.